This TCR beta chain was retrieved from a study of blood T cell repertoires in COVID-19. Study background: The cDNA or gDNA used as material had been derived from T cells, B-cell-depleted T cells, or PBMCs.

Data came from immunoSEQ multiplex PCR; TCRdb stores just in-frame clones and leaves some out. The table lists approximately 440,000 clones, roughly 87% of them singletons. Germline trimming cut 5 bases from V and 8 bases from J; bases unmatched to any gene: 2. The CDR3 contains 12 residues. CDR1 is MNHEY, CDR2 SMNVEV, per germline (reference sequence). Adults between roughly 18 and 90 years of age took part from about two dozen US areas. Participants were placed into cohorts based on the clinical history they reported. Before being deemed recovered, Cohort 3 donors had two negative PCRs, clearance, or symptom resolution.

The sequence derives from a man between 18 and 29 years old who had recovered from COVID-19. The gene calls are TRBV27 and TRBJ1-2, with TRBD1 identical over 10 bases. The sample comprised PBMCs or T cells enriched from blood (not recorded which). CDR3 nucleotides: TGTGCCAGCAGTGACAGGGGGCACGGCTACACCTTC. Encoded protein: CASSDRGHGYTF.